The entry that follows covers one TCR beta chain sequence. Its antigen is still unknown. This sample is part of a study of CD4 T cells in relation to SARS-CoV-2 and coronaviruses. Overall study: PBMCs were cultured with antigen for roughly 10 days before TCR beta sequencing. Negative control cultures got HIV-1 Nef peptides or no peptide.

The table came from immunoSEQ multiplex PCR; TCRdb's copy has only in-frame clones and leaves some out. The sample records roughly 21,000 clones, about three quarters being singletons. Unexposed donor CD4+ T cells date from about 2011-2018, before the COVID-19 pandemic. Isolation of CD4+ T cells took place after about eleven days in culture. Fresh IL-2 medium replaced half the medium on days 3 and 7. The CDR3 is 16 amino acids. Per germline, CDR1 LGHDT and CDR2 YNNKEL (reference sequence). V dropped 1 base and J dropped 8 bases, with 20 bases sitting between them. The chain joins TRBV3-1 (or the pseudogene TRBV3-2) to TRBJ1-2, with a weak D call TRBD1 (6 bases). The sequenced sample was CD4+ T cells from PBMCs, cultured in vitro. The TCR was taken from a human donor in good health. The CDR3: CASSQGGGGRGVGYTF. In DNA, the CDR3 is TGTGCCAGCAGCCAAGGGGGCGGGGGCAGGGGCGTCGGCTACACCTTC.